Listed below are T cell receptor beta chains from one sample, sequenced in a study of beta chain features in type 1 diabetes. Assay used: immunoSEQ multiplex PCR; TCRdb lists only in-frame clones, some missing. The sample contains around 350,000 clones, over 9.5% of which appear only once. The sequenced material came from naive CD4+ T cells from blood. The receptors were gathered from a man in his late teens or twenties in good health. The CDR3 runs from the conserved cysteine through the conserved F or W. A D gene is named only where the DNA matches it firmly. Not all rows give a size; the values are once, few, many and, for expanded clones, a class.

DNA | CDR3 | J | size | D | V
TGTGCCACCAGCAGAGCCTCCGGGAGCACAGATACGCAGTATTTT | CATSRASGSTDTQYF | TRBJ2-3 | once | . | TRBV15
TGTGCCAGCAGCCCGATACCTGGCAGTAAGAATAACTATGGCTACACCTTC | CASSPIPGSKNNYGYTF | TRBJ1-2 | . | . | TRBV14
TGTGCCAGCAGTTATGGGACAGGGGCAAGTGGCTACACCTTC | CASSYGTGASGYTF | TRBJ1-2 | . | TRBD1 | TRBV6-6
TGTGCCAGCAGCCAAGATGGCCTTAACACCGGGGAGCTGTTTTTT | CASSQDGLNTGELFF | TRBJ2-2 | . | . | TRBV4-2
TGTGCCAGCAGCGCGTCCCGGGACAGGGGCCGCTCATATGGCTACACCTTC | CASSASRDRGRSYGYTF | TRBJ1-2 | few | TRBD1 | TRBV9
TGCGCCAGCAGCCCAAGGACTAGCAAAGGAGATACGCAGTATTTT | CASSPRTSKGDTQYF | TRBJ2-3 | few | TRBD2 | TRBV5-1
TGCAGCGTTGGGACACGGGAAGAGACCCAGTACTTC | CSVGTREETQYF | TRBJ2-5 | few | . | TRBV29-1
TGCGCCAGCAGCCCTGTGGGACTAGCGGGAGAGGCAGGAGATACGCAGTATTTT | CASSPVGLAGEAGDTQYF | TRBJ2-3 | few | TRBD2 | TRBV5-1
TGTGCCAGCAGTCGACAGACTGGGGCCAACGTCCTGACTTTC | CASSRQTGANVLTF | TRBJ2-6 | . | . | TRBV28
TGTGCCAGCAGGACAGGGTTGGCTGGGGCCAACGTCCTGACTTTC | CASRTGLAGANVLTF | TRBJ2-6 | few | TRBD1 | TRBV6-5
TGTGCCAGCAGCCAGGACAGGTCTGAGCAGTTCTTC | CASSQDRSEQFF | TRBJ2-1 | . | TRBD1 | TRBV11-2
TGCAGCGCCGGGGGTAACAATCAGCCCCAGCATTTT | CSAGGNNQPQHF | TRBJ1-5 | few | . | TRBV29-1
TGTGCCAGCAGGTTAGACGGAGCAACTAATGAAAAACTGTTTTTT | CASRLDGATNEKLFF | TRBJ1-4 | . | . | TRBV7-9
TGTGCCAGCTCACCATCGGCGGGTTCGAACACCGGGGAGCTGTTTTTT | CASSPSAGSNTGELFF | TRBJ2-2 | . | . | TRBV18